Listed below are T cell receptor beta chains from one sample, sequenced in a study of blood T cells in healthy people across ages. TCRdb called the 5' RACE reads again in MiXCR, with one record for every CDR3 protein. The sample records about 500,000 distinct CDR3 sequences, approximately 25% being singletons. These data were also reused for a study on T cells of mothers and their children.

Sequenced input: blood. These receptors were taken from a boy younger than 18 in good health. Both conserved end residues are part of each CDR3. D genes are given only for firm matches.

>TRBJ2-6|TRBV27|.
CASSPSGLGANVLTF
>TRBJ2-7|TRBV3-1|.
CASSGQPGHLLYEQYF
>TRBJ2-7|TRBV24-1|.
CATSDPDKGPYEQYF
>.|TRBV11-3|TRBD1
CASSYRGQGMDEQYF
>TRBJ2-5|TRBV11-2|.
CASSPVLAIQETQYF
>TRBJ1-2|TRBV30|.
CAWSEESGPSNYGYTF
>TRBJ2-7|TRBV6-1|TRBD1
CASDPGQGFYEQYF
>TRBJ2-1|TRBV28|.
CASSQQVEQFF
>TRBJ1-5|TRBV9|.
CASSVVTASNQPQHF
>TRBJ1-1|TRBV12-3/TRBV12-4|.
CASSIRDHSINTEAFF
>TRBJ1-5|TRBV10-3|.
CAISESPVDTQHF
>TRBJ1-4|TRBV28|.
CASREYRANEKLFF
>TRBJ2-1|TRBV7-9|.
CASSLPPWGADNEQFF
>TRBJ2-1|TRBV19|.
CASRNGGANEQFF
>TRBJ2-5|TRBV11-2|TRBD1
CASSPSNRGDETQYF
>TRBJ1-6|TRBV6-4|.
CASSGGDLGEPLHF
>TRBJ2-7|TRBV5-6|TRBD1
CASSFGQGADEQYF
>TRBJ2-5|TRBV7-2|.
CASSSLPGAIQETQYF
>.|TRBV12-3/TRBV12-4|TRBD1
CASSSSWDRGSYEQYF
>TRBJ1-2|TRBV29-1|.
CSVEAGTPGYGYTF
>TRBJ2-3|TRBV29-1|.
CSVEDRRDSFPDTQYF
>TRBJ2-7|TRBV13|TRBD2
CASSLRVGTSPYERYF
>TRBJ2-1|TRBV10-3|TRBD2
CAISEGYLTSGSHNEQFF
>TRBJ2-3|TRBV6-1|.
CAMRSLTDTQYF
>TRBJ1-2|TRBV7-9|TRBD1
CASSGRDRESGYTF
>TRBJ2-7|TRBV7-7|.
CASSQTSGPKSSYEQYF
>TRBJ2-2|TRBV3-1|.
CASSQGGGMTGELFF
>TRBJ2-5|TRBV5-1|.
CASSFQPTQETQYF
>TRBJ2-5|TRBV18|.
CVSSPRGRETQYF
>.|TRBV7-9|.
CASSSRSGDSYEQYF
>TRBJ2-3|TRBV2|.
CASREDTGTDTQYF
>.|TRBV19|.
CASSIGLPEQFF
>TRBJ2-1|TRBV7-8|.
CASSLRSSEFF
>TRBJ2-1|TRBV4-1|TRBD2
CASSHRLAGPYNEQFF
>TRBJ2-3|TRBV6-2/TRBV6-3|.
CASSHRDIRTDTQYF
>TRBJ2-5|TRBV20-1|.
CSATRNYRYQETQYF
>TRBJ1-1|TRBV2|.
CASSKDSHRNTEAFF
>TRBJ2-5|TRBV6-5|TRBD1
CASRLLDRDQETQYF
>TRBJ2-1|TRBV20-1|.
CSAPGASGVSTYNEQFF
>TRBJ1-4|TRBV6-6|.
CASSYSRRVNEKLFF
>TRBJ2-5|TRBV6-2/TRBV6-3|TRBD2
CASSSRTSGGSGETQYF
>TRBJ2-5|TRBV15|TRBD2
CATSRDADEAGLRETQYF
>TRBJ1-1|TRBV7-9|.
CASSQSGDMNTEAFF
>TRBJ1-1|TRBV28|TRBD1
CATGGQMNTEAFF
>TRBJ2-1|TRBV6-5|.
CASSYSQGQQFF
>TRBJ2-5|TRBV9|.
CASSVASSQETQYF
>TRBJ2-7|TRBV20-1|TRBD1
CSASATGGSSYEQYF
>TRBJ1-2|TRBV27|TRBD1
CASSIRGWGYGYTF
>TRBJ2-5|TRBV9|.
CASSEGTLYSGETQYF
>TRBJ2-5|TRBV11-2|TRBD2
CASSSLRPSTSGGETQYF
>TRBJ2-5|TRBV9|TRBD1
CASSVLGTGYQETQYF
>TRBJ2-5|TRBV20-1|.
CSARDVGSFQETQYF
>TRBJ2-6|TRBV29-1|TRBD1
CSVESWTGANVLTF
>TRBJ2-1|TRBV28|.
CASSNGPPGNEQFF
>TRBJ2-7|TRBV14|TRBD2
CASSSFGGTYEQYF
>TRBJ1-1|TRBV7-2|.
CASSFGAEAFF
>TRBJ2-1|TRBV6-6|.
CASSLELGSYNEQFF
>TRBJ2-1|TRBV12-5|TRBD2
CASVRGTSGYNEQFF
>TRBJ2-3|TRBV7-9|.
CASSLDRALSTDTQYF
>TRBJ2-5|TRBV5-1|TRBD1
CASSPGQVVFQETQYF